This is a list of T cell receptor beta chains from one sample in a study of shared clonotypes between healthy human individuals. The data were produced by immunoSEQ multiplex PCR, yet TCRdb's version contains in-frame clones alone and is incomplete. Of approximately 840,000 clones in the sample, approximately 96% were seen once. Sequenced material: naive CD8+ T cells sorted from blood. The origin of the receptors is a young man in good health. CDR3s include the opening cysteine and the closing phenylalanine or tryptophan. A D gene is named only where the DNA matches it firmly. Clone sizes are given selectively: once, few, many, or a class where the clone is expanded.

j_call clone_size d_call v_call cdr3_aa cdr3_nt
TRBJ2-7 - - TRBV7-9 CASSLVSDYEQYF TGTGCCAGCAGCTTAGTGTCGGACTACGAGCAGTACTTC
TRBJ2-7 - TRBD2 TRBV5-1 CASSLGRTSGSYEQYF TGCGCCAGCAGCCTCGGTCGGACTAGCGGGAGCTACGAGCAGTACTTC
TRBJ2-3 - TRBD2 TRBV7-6 CASSSRPFSGRAEDTQYF TGTGCCAGCAGCTCCCGCCCCTTTAGCGGGAGGGCCGAAGATACGCAGTATTTT
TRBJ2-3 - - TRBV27 CASSSYHTSTVSSLHTQYF TGTGCCAGCAGTTCCTACCACACTAGCACAGTGTCGTCACTACATACGCAGTATTTT
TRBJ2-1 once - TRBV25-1 CASSDSPFSYNEQFF TGTGCCAGCAGTGATTCTCCGTTCTCCTACAATGAGCAGTTCTTC
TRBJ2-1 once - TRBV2 CASRRTQGTFGNEQFF TGTGCCAGTCGCAGAACTCAGGGGACATTCGGCAATGAGCAGTTCTTC
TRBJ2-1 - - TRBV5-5 CASSIDNYNEQFF TGTGCCAGCAGCATTGACAATTACAATGAGCAGTTCTTC
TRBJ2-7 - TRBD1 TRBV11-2 CASSARDRPSYEQYF TGTGCCAGCAGCGCCCGGGACAGGCCTTCCTACGAGCAGTACTTC
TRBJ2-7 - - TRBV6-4 CASSEQNSNLYEQYF TGTGCCAGCAGTGAACAGAACTCGAACCTCTACGAGCAGTACTTC
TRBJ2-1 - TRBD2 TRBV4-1 CASSRRLAGGNEQFF TGCGCCAGCAGCCGCCGACTAGCGGGAGGTAATGAGCAGTTCTTC
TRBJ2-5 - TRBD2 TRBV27 CASSLIHTSGQETQYF TGTGCCAGCAGTTTAATACACACTAGCGGCCAAGAGACCCAGTACTTC
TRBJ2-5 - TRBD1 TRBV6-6 CASSTGTGALGETQYF TGTGCCAGCAGTACCGGGACAGGGGCGCTCGGGGAGACCCAGTACTTC
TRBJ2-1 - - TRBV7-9 CASRSPTLEPSYNEQFF TGTGCCAGCAGGTCCCCCACCCTAGAGCCCTCCTACAATGAGCAGTTCTTC